The rows below give T cell receptor beta chains drawn from one sample of a study of blood T cell repertoires in COVID-19. Sequenced by immunoSEQ multiplex PCR; TCRdb stores in-frame clones only, minus some. Here the sample spans about 530,000 clones, approximately 88% being singletons. Sequences were obtained from peripheral blood. The receptors shown here come from a woman between 50 and 59 years old with COVID-19, enrolled during active disease. Each CDR3 is given with its conserved first and last residue. Each record gives: D gene, V gene, clone size, J gene, CDR3 DNA, CDR3 protein. The D gene is left open where the match is weak. Rows give clone size only sometimes, using once, few, many, or a class for an expanded clone.

>NA|TRBV19|NA|TRBJ1-5
TGTGCCAGTAGTATCCAGTATCATAGCAATCAGCCCCAGCATTTT
CASSIQYHSNQPQHF
>NA|TRBV19|NA|TRBJ2-7
TGTGCCAGTAGTATGGAAGGACGGAGGATGGACGAGCAGTACTTC
CASSMEGRRMDEQYF
>TRBD1|TRBV12-3/TRBV12-4|NA|TRBJ2-7
TGTGCCAGCACCTCGGGACAGGGCCTGTACTTC
CASTSGQGLYF
>NA|TRBV7-9|NA|TRBJ2-7
TGTGCCAGCAGCCAGGGGCTTGGGTACGAGCAGTACTTC
CASSQGLGYEQYF
>NA|TRBV27|NA|TRBJ2-7
TGTGCCAGCAGTTTAGGAGGGGCCCGCTACGAGCAGTACTTC
CASSLGGARYEQYF
>TRBD1|TRBV6-5|few|TRBJ2-2
TGTGCCAGCAGCCCCGGACAGGTGTACACCGGGGAGCTGTTTTTT
CASSPGQVYTGELFF
>NA|TRBV7-8|NA|TRBJ2-7
TGTGCCAGCAGCTTACAGGGGTCGACGTTCTACGAGCAGTACTTC
CASSLQGSTFYEQYF
>NA|TRBV20-1|NA|TRBJ2-7
TGCAGTGCTAGTCTGGGGCGCCTAAGTCAGTACTTC
CSASLGRLSQYF
>NA|TRBV10-3|NA|TRBJ1-6
TGTGCCATCAGCGCCGAGGGAAATTCACCCCTCCACTTT
CAISAEGNSPLHF
>TRBD2|TRBV5-5|NA|TRBJ2-1
TGTGCCAGCAGCCCGGGACTAGCGGCGTACAATGAGCAGTTCTTC
CASSPGLAAYNEQFF
>NA|TRBV9|NA|TRBJ1-5
TGTGCCAGCAGCGTATCAGCGGTGGGACAGCCCCAGCATTTT
CASSVSAVGQPQHF
>NA|TRBV5-1|NA|TRBJ1-1
TGCGCCAGCAGCGCAACACAGGAGGGGAGCACTGAAGCTTTCTTT
CASSATQEGSTEAFF
>NA|TRBV30|NA|TRBJ2-7
TGTGCCTGGAGTGTACGGTACGAGCAGTACTTC
CAWSVRYEQYF
>NA|TRBV27|NA|TRBJ2-3
TGTGCCACCGGACTTATCAGCACAGATACGCAGTATTTT
CATGLISTDTQYF
>NA|TRBV10-3|NA|TRBJ2-1
TGTGCCATCAGTGATGCCCCGCAGGGTGAGCAGTTCTTC
CAISDAPQGEQFF
>TRBD2|TRBV6-5|NA|TRBJ2-1
TGTGCCAGCAGTTCACTAGCGGGGGGGCAAGATGAGCAGTTCTTC
CASSSLAGGQDEQFF
>TRBD1|TRBV24-1|once|TRBJ2-3
TGTGCCACCAGTGATCCGGGACAGGAAGGTGATACGCAGTATTTT
CATSDPGQEGDTQYF
>NA|TRBV7-6|NA|TRBJ1-6
TGTGCCAGCAGCTTAGCGTCCGGGGGGCTCGTAGATTCACCCCTCCACTTT
CASSLASGGLVDSPLHF
>TRBD2|TRBV5-1|NA|TRBJ2-3
TGCGCCAGCAGCTTGGAAACGGGGGGGAGCACAGATACGCAGTATTTT
CASSLETGGSTDTQYF
>TRBD1|TRBV5-1|few|TRBJ1-1
TGCGCCAGCAGCTTCGGGACAGGGCTTAAAAGTGAAGCTTTCTTT
CASSFGTGLKSEAFF
>NA|TRBV10-1|NA|TRBJ1-5
TGCGCCAGCAGTGGATTTGACGGCGGGCCCCAGCATTTT
CASSGFDGGPQHF
>NA|TRBV6-6|NA|TRBJ2-7
TGTGCCAGCAGTTATGGCCACGGGATCGAGCAGTACTTC
CASSYGHGIEQYF
>NA|TRBV30|NA|TRBJ2-5
TGTGCCTGGAGTTGGCGGGTTGGAGAGACCCAGTACTTC
CAWSWRVGETQYF
>NA|TRBV4-2|NA|TRBJ2-3
TGTGCCAGCAGCCAGGGGGGGACCGGGGGCGGCACAGATACGCAGTATTTT
CASSQGGTGGGTDTQYF
>NA|TRBV29-1|NA|TRBJ2-2
TGCAGCGTTGATTCCAGGAACACCGGGGAGCTGTTTTTT
CSVDSRNTGELFF
>TRBD1|TRBV4-1|NA|TRBJ1-6
TGCGCCAGCGGACAGGACTCACCCCTCCACTTT
CASGQDSPLHF
>TRBD1|TRBV6-6|few|TRBJ1-5
TGTGCCAGCAGCCCGACAGGGAAGGGTGGCAATCAGCCCCAGCATTTT
CASSPTGKGGNQPQHF
>NA|TRBV5-1|NA|TRBJ1-1
TGCGCCAGCAGCTTGGCCCCCGGGGGGACTGAAGCTTTCTTT
CASSLAPGGTEAFF
>NA|TRBV7-6|NA|TRBJ2-7
TGTGCCAGCAGCTTAGCTTTAGACAGGAAGGGGGTCGAGCAGTACTTC
CASSLALDRKGVEQYF
>TRBD1|TRBV19|NA|TRBJ1-2
TGTGCCAGTAGCCGGACAGGGGGCGACTATGGCTACACCTTC
CASSRTGGDYGYTF
>TRBD1|TRBV10-1|NA|TRBJ1-3
TGCGCCAGCGGGGACAGTGGACGAAACACCATATATTTT
CASGDSGRNTIYF
>NA|TRBV5-1|NA|TRBJ1-5
TGCGCCAGCAGCTTTACGGGGAAGGACAATCAGCCCCAGCATTTT
CASSFTGKDNQPQHF
>NA|TRBV3-1/TRBV3-2|NA|TRBJ1-1
TGTGCCAGCAGCCAAGGTCAGGGTGGCGAAGCTTTCTTT
CASSQGQGGEAFF
>TRBD1|TRBV6-5|NA|TRBJ1-3
TGTGCCAGCGCCCCCCGGACAGGGGACGGAAACACCATATATTTT
CASAPRTGDGNTIYF
>NA|TRBV11-2|NA|TRBJ1-5
TGTGCCAGCAGCTTAGTAGGGGGCAATCAGCCCCAGCATTTT
CASSLVGGNQPQHF
>NA|TRBV20-1|NA|TRBJ2-7
TGCAGTGCTTTTACAGGGTACAAGCAGTACTTC
CSAFTGYKQYF
>NA|TRBV6-5|once|TRBJ1-2
TGTGCCAGCAGTTATGAGGGAGACTATGGCTACACCTTC
CASSYEGDYGYTF
>NA|TRBV9|NA|TRBJ2-1
TGTGCCAGCAGCGTGCGGGGTGCTGAGCAGTTCTTC
CASSVRGAEQFF
>NA|TRBV14|NA|TRBJ1-1
TGTGCCAGCAGCCAAGCCGGACAGCTTGAAGCTTTCTTT
CASSQAGQLEAFF
>TRBD2|TRBV18|NA|TRBJ2-1
TGTGCCAGCTCACCGACTAGCGGGGAGCACGGTGAGCAGTTCTTC
CASSPTSGEHGEQFF
>TRBD2|TRBV27|NA|TRBJ2-1
TGTGCCAGCAGTCCCCTCCGTTGGGCGGGGGGGCAGGATGAGCAGTTCTTC
CASSPLRWAGGQDEQFF
>NA|TRBV11-2|NA|TRBJ1-6
TGTGCCAGCAGCTTAGAAAGGGAGTCCTATAATTCACCCCTCCACTTT
CASSLERESYNSPLHF
>NA|TRBV6-5|NA|TRBJ1-5
TGTGCCAGCCGAGGGGGACTATCCCAGCCCCAGCATTTT
CASRGGLSQPQHF
>TRBD1|TRBV11-2|NA|TRBJ1-4
TGTGCCAGCAGCTTTTCAGGGGGCGGAGGGCGTAATGAAAAACTGTTTTTT
CASSFSGGGGRNEKLFF
>NA|TRBV10-1|NA|TRBJ1-1
TGCGCCAGCGTTCGAGGACAGAACACTGAAGCTTTCTTT
CASVRGQNTEAFF
>NA|TRBV19|NA|TRBJ2-2
TGTGCCAGTACCCTCGACAGAGACACCGGGGAGCTGTTTTTT
CASTLDRDTGELFF
>NA|TRBV11-2|NA|TRBJ1-1
TGTGCCAGCAGCTCCGCCGGACTCAGAGCTTTCTTT
CASSSAGLRAFF
>NA|TRBV5-6|NA|TRBJ2-2
TGTGCCAGCAGCTGGGGGCCGGCCCACACCGGGGAGCTGTTTTTT
CASSWGPAHTGELFF
>TRBD1|TRBV19|few|TRBJ1-5
TGTGCCAGTCGCGGCAGGGGGGAACAGCCCCAGCATTTT
CASRGRGEQPQHF
>NA|TRBV3-1/TRBV3-2|NA|TRBJ2-7
TGTGCCAGCAGCCATTCGGGACTCTACGAGCAGTACTTC
CASSHSGLYEQYF
>NA|TRBV3-1/TRBV3-2|NA|TRBJ2-5
TGTGCCAGCAGCCAAAGGAGCCCCCAAGAGACCCAGTACTTC
CASSQRSPQETQYF
>NA|TRBV18|NA|TRBJ1-3
TGTGCCAGCTCACCCACGCCACCGGTTTCTGGAAACACCATATATTTT
CASSPTPPVSGNTIYF
>NA|TRBV3-1/TRBV3-2|NA|TRBJ1-2
TGTGCCAGCAGCCACCCGAGGACTCCTAACTATGGCTACACCTTC
CASSHPRTPNYGYTF
>TRBD1|TRBV9|few|TRBJ1-1
TGTGCCAGCAGCGTAACAACCGACAGGGACACTGAAGCTTTCTTT
CASSVTTDRDTEAFF
>TRBD1|TRBV5-1|once|TRBJ1-5
TGCGCCAGCAGCCCGACAGGGGGGTTAAATCAGCCCCAGCATTTT
CASSPTGGLNQPQHF
>TRBD2|TRBV19|NA|TRBJ2-7
TGTGCCAGTAGTATGGCTAGCGGGTATACCTACGAGCAGTACTTC
CASSMASGYTYEQYF
>TRBD1|TRBV18|once|TRBJ2-5
TGTGCCAGCTCGCCAGGACAGGGGCAAGAGACCCAGTACTTC
CASSPGQGQETQYF
>TRBD1|TRBV13|NA|TRBJ2-5
TGTGCCAGCAGCCAATGGGGACAGGGTGAGACCCAGTACTTC
CASSQWGQGETQYF
>NA|TRBV4-2|NA|TRBJ2-7
TGTGCCAGCAGCCAAGGACTCGTCGAAGCCTACGAGCAGTACTTC
CASSQGLVEAYEQYF
>TRBD1|TRBV2|NA|TRBJ1-4
TGTGCCAGCAGTGGGGACAGGGATGCCGCAACTAATGAAAAACTGTTTTTT
CASSGDRDAATNEKLFF